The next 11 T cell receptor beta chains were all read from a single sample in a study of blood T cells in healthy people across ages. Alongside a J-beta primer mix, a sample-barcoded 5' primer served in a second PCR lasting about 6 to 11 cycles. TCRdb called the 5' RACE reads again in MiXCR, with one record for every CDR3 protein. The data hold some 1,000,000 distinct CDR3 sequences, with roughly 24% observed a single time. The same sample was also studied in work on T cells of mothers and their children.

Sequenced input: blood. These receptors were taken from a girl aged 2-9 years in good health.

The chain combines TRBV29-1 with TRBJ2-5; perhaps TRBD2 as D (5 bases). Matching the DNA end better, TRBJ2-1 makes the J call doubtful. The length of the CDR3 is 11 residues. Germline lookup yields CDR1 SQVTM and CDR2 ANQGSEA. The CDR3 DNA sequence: TGCAGCGTTACGGGGAACAATGAGCAGTTCTTC. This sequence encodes CSVTGNNEQFF.

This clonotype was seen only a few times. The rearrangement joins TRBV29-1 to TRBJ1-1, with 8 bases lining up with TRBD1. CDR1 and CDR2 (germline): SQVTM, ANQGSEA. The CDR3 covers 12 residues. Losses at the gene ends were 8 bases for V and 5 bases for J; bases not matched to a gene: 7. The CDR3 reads CSSDRGGTEAFF. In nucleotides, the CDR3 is TGCAGCTCTGACAGGGGTGGTACTGAAGCTTTCTTT.

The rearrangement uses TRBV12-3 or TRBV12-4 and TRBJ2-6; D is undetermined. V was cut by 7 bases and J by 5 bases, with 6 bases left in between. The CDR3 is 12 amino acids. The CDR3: CASTVRANVLTF. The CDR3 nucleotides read TGTGCCAGCACGGTTAGGGCCAACGTCCTGACTTTC.

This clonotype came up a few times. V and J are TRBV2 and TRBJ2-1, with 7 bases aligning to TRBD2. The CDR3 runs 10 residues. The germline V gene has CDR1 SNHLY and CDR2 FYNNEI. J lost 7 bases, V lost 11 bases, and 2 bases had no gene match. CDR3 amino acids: CAGLENEQFF. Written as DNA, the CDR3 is TGTGCCGGACTAGAGAATGAGCAGTTCTTC.

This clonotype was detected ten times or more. CDR3 sequence: CASMGQGLNQPQHF. Written as DNA, the CDR3 is TGTGCCAGTATGGGACAGGGGCTCAATCAGCCCCAGCATTTT. V gene TRBV28 combines with J gene TRBJ1-5; the match to TRBD1 covers 10 bases. Germline trimming cut 9 bases from V and 3 bases from J; bases unmatched to any gene: 5. The CDR3 runs 14 residues. In germline, CDR1 is MDHEN, CDR2 SYDVKM. Together with reference TRBV28 and TRBJ1-5, the CDR3 gives the full variable domain: DVKVTQSSRYLVKRTGEKVFLECVQDMDHENMFWYRQDPGLGLRLIYFSYDVKMKEKGDIPEGYSVSREKKERFSLILESASTNQTSMYLCASMGQGLNQPQHFGDGTRLSIL.

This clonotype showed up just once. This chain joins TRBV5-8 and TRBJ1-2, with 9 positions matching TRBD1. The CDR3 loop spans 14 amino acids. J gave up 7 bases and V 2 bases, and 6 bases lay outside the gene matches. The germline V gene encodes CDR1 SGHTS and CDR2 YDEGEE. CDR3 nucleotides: TGTGCCAGCAGCTTCAACAGGGGGCAGGGTGGCTACACCTTC. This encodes CASSFNRGQGGYTF.

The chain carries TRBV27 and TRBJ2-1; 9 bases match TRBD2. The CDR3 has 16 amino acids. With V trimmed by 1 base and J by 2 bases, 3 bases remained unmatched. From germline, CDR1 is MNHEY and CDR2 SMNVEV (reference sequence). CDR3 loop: CASSLLAGVTYNEQFF. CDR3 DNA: TGTGCCAGCAGTTTATTAGCGGGAGTTACCTACAATGAGCAGTTCTTC.

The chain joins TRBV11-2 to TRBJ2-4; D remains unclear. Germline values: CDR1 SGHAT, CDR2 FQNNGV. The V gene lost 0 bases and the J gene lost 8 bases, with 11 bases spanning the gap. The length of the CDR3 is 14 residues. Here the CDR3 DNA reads TGTGCCAGCAGCTTAGATGGGCATTCGTACATTCAGTACTTC. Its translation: CASSLDGHSYIQYF.

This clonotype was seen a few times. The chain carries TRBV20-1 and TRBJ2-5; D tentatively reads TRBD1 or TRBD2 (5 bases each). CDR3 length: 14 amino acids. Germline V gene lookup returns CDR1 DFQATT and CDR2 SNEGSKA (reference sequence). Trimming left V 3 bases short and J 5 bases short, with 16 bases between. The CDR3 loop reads CSARSARGRETQYF. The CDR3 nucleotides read TGCAGTGCTAGGTCGGCCCGGGGACGGGAGACCCAGTACTTC.

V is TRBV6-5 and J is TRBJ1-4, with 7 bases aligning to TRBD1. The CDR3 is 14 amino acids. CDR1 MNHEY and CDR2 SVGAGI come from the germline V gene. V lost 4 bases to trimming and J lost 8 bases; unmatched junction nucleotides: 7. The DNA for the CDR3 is TGTGCCAGCAGTTTTGACAGGGATATGGAAAAACTGTTTTTT. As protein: CASSFDRDMEKLFF.

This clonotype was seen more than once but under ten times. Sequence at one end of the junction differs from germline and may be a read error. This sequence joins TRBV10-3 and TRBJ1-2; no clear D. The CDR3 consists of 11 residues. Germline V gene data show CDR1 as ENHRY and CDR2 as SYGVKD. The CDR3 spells CVISHGDGYTF. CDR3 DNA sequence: TGTGTCATCAGTCACGGGGATGGCTACACCTTC.